The next 6 T cell receptor beta chains were all read from a single sample in a study of PD-L1 blockade in urothelial cancer. Clones were sequenced by immunoSEQ multiplex PCR, and TCRdb holds only the in-frame ones, with some missing. The repertoire has just over 50,000 clones, 60% to 80% of them found once; the top ten carry approximately 3.3%. The material was PBMCs, obtained around atezolizumab (anti-PD-L1) treatment. The receptors originated from a man between 70 and 80 years old with urothelial cancer.

The rearrangement links TRBV30 to TRBJ2-3; the D gene is possibly TRBD2 (5 bases). The ends were cut back, 3 bases at V and 4 bases at J, with 8 bases in the middle. CDR1 and CDR2 (germline): GTSNPN, SVGIG (reference sequence). The CDR3 covers 12 residues. Here the CDR3 reads CAWSAGADTQYF. The CDR3 region has the DNA TGTGCCTGGAGCGCCGGGGCAGATACGCAGTATTTT.

The CDR3 DNA follows: TGCGCCAGCAGCTGGGCAGCGGGGGGATCCAATGAGCAGTTCTTC. It specifies CASSWAAGGSNEQFF. The V gene is TRBV5-1, the J gene TRBJ2-1, with TRBD2 matching 9 bases. With 3 bases clipped from V and 6 bases from J, the junction kept 7 bases outside the gene matches. The CDR3 loop spans 15 amino acids. The germline CDR1 and CDR2 sequences are SGHRS and YFSETQ.

The chain employs TRBV27 and TRBJ1-1, with a possible D match to TRBD1 (6 bases). The germline CDR1 and CDR2 sequences are MNHEY and SMNVEV (reference sequence). Trimming removed 5 bases at V and 1 base at J, with 14 bases between. The CDR3 length is 15 residues. CDR3 in DNA: TGTGCCAGCAGTACCGGACAGATTGGGAACACTGAAGCTTTCTTT. Its translation is CASSTGQIGNTEAFF.

J is TRBJ1-5 and V is TRBV19, with unresolved D. Germline V gene sequence: CDR1 LNHDA, CDR2 SQIVND (reference sequence). The V end lost 7 bases, the J end lost 2 bases, and 12 bases lay between the germline ends. The CDR3 is 14 residues long. CDR3 loop: CASTQILGNQPQHF. In DNA, the CDR3 is TGTGCCAGTACTCAGATTTTGGGCAATCAGCCCCAGCATTTT.

The CDR3 reads CASSISGRENQPQHF. CDR3 DNA sequence: TGTGCCAGTAGTATCTCAGGGCGCGAGAATCAGCCCCAGCATTTT. This chain uses TRBV19 with TRBJ1-5; TRBD1 is a possible D gene (5 bases). Per the germline V gene, CDR1 is LNHDA and CDR2 is SQIVND (reference sequence). Trimming stripped 3 bases from V and 4 bases from J, with 13 bases between. The CDR3 length is 15 residues. The variable domain in full, completed from reference TRBV19 and TRBJ1-5, reads DGGITQSPKYLFRKEGQNVTLSCEQNLNHDAMYWYRQDPGQGLRLIYYSQIVNDFQKGDIAEGYSVSREKKESFPLTVTSAQKNPTAFYLCASSISGRENQPQHFGDGTRLSIL.

This clone has more than one count but fewer than ten. This rearrangement joins TRBV19 to TRBJ1-4; 8 bases line up with TRBD1. Germline V gene sequence: CDR1 LNHDA, CDR2 SQIVND (reference sequence). This CDR3 has 15 residues. After removal of 4 bases from V and 7 bases from J, the junction contained 8 bases not matched to a gene. The CDR3 loop reads CASSTRTGLGEKLFF. CDR3 bases: TGTGCCAGTAGTACGCGGACAGGGTTAGGTGAAAAACTGTTTTTT.